These 10 T cell receptor beta chains share one sample of origin, sequenced in a study of T cell responses to AZD1222 COVID-19 vaccine. Clones were sequenced by immunoSEQ multiplex PCR, and TCRdb holds only the in-frame ones, with some missing. The data hold about 60,000 clones, with about 74% observed a single time. Sequencing was performed on peripheral blood, taken 28 days after the second AZD1222 dose. Every receptor here comes from an adult who received the AZD1222 COVID-19 vaccine.

The chain joins TRBV5-5 to TRBJ2-6, with D perhaps matching TRBD2 (6 bases). Germline V gene data show CDR1 as SGHKS and CDR2 as YYEKEE (reference sequence). Trimming removed 6 bases from V and 4 bases from J, with 11 bases in between. The CDR3 loop spans 14 amino acids. CDR3 nucleotides: TGTGCCAGCACCGCGGGGTACGGGGCCAACGTCCTGACTTTC. Translating it yields CASTAGYGANVLTF.

This chain uses TRBV7-2 with TRBJ1-5; D might be TRBD1 (6 bases). The CDR3 contains 16 residues. Germline V gene data show CDR1 as SGHTA and CDR2 as FQGNSA. V was cut by 5 bases and J by 5 bases, with 19 bases left in between. The chain's CDR3 is CASSRQGPGADQPQHF. CDR3 nucleotides: TGTGCCAGCAGCCGTCAAGGCCCAGGGGCTGATCAGCCCCAGCATTTT.

The chain links TRBV6-2 or TRBV6-3 to TRBJ2-1; maybe TRBD2 (6 bases). Trimming took 0 bases from V and 3 from J, leaving 21 bases between them. The CDR3 totals 19 residues. Germline CDR1 MNHEY, CDR2 SVGEGT. In DNA, the CDR3 is TGTGCCAGCAGTTACTCGACAACAACGAGGGGAGGTTACTACAATGAGCAGTTCTTC. This encodes CASSYSTTTRGGYYNEQFF.

The chain recombines TRBV3-1 (or the pseudogene TRBV3-2) with TRBJ1-5; the D is unclear. This CDR3 has 13 residues. Germline CDR1 and CDR2: LGHDT and YNNKEL (reference sequence). Trimming removed 4 bases at V and 1 base at J, with 5 bases between. The CDR3 loop is CASSPDSNQPQHF. The CDR3 coding sequence is TGTGCCAGCAGCCCGGACAGCAATCAGCCCCAGCATTTT.

The chain is built from TRBV19 and TRBJ2-7, with TRBD1 identical over 9 bases. J was trimmed by 0 bases and V by 7 bases; bases with no gene match: 7. The germline V gene encodes CDR1 LNHDA and CDR2 SQIVND (reference sequence). The CDR3 has 15 residues. The CDR3 region has the DNA TGTGCCAGTAAAGAGGGGACAGGGAGCTCCTACGAGCAGTACTTC. Its translation: CASKEGTGSSYEQYF.

The gene calls are TRBV7-9 and TRBJ2-5; D not certain. The CDR3 length is 13 residues. The ends were cut back, 3 bases at V and 4 bases at J, with 9 bases in the middle. CDR1 is SEHNR and CDR2 is FQNEAQ in the germline V gene (reference sequence). CDR3 sequence reads: CASSFGERETQYF. CDR3 bases: TGTGCCAGCAGCTTTGGGGAAAGAGAGACCCAGTACTTC.

The chain links TRBV19 to TRBJ2-7; D possibly corresponds to TRBD1 (5 bases). The CDR3 is 14 residues long. Germline V gene sequence: CDR1 LNHDA, CDR2 SQIVND (reference sequence). The V end was cut by 5 bases, the J end by 0 bases, with 11 bases between. The CDR3 is CASSGAASSYEQYF. The CDR3 coding sequence is TGTGCCAGTAGTGGGGCAGCGAGCTCCTACGAGCAGTACTTC.

The rearrangement links TRBV18 to TRBJ1-2, with 7 bases aligning to TRBD1. V shed 0 bases, J shed 8 bases, and the junction held 15 bases outside the gene matches. This CDR3 has 17 residues. Per the germline V gene, CDR1 is KGHSH and CDR2 is LQKENI. In DNA form, the CDR3 reads TGTGCCAGCTCACCACCTTCGACAGGGAATTTTGCGGGCGGCTACACCTTC. It is translated as CASSPPSTGNFAGGYTF.

The chain links TRBV9 to TRBJ1-6; no definite D call. The CDR3 has 14 amino acids. CDR1 SGDLS and CDR2 YYNGEE come from the germline V gene. V was cut by 3 bases and J by 3 bases, with 7 bases left in between. This CDR3 is CASSAMGYNSPLHF. CDR3 bases: TGTGCCAGCAGCGCGATGGGCTATAATTCACCCCTCCACTTT.

This chain joins TRBV28 and TRBJ1-4; D not certain. The V gene's germline CDR1 is MDHEN and CDR2 SYDVKM. The CDR3 covers 14 residues. Trimming shortened V by 5 bases and J by 8 bases, and 15 bases separated the two germline ends. CDR3: CASSDSQLREKLFF. The CDR3 bases are TGTGCCAGCAGTGATTCACAGCTTAGGGAAAAACTGTTTTTT.